A selection of T cell receptor beta chains follows, all from one sample in a study of blood T cell repertoires in COVID-19. Clones were read by immunoSEQ multiplex PCR, and TCRdb kept only the in-frame ones, dropping some. The profile covers approximately 120,000 clones, with 60% to 85% appearing a single time and 3.5% to 5% taken by the ten largest. The source material was peripheral blood. The receptors originated from a human donor in a cohort sampled during active or convalescent COVID-19. CDR3s include the opening cysteine and the closing phenylalanine or tryptophan. Each record gives: J gene, V gene, D gene, CDR3 protein, CDR3 DNA. The D gene is left open where the match is weak.

TRBJ2-3,TRBV7-8,-,CASSLVGGHYSTDTQYF,TGTGCCAGCAGCTTAGTGGGCGGGCACTACAGCACAGATACGCAGTATTTT
TRBJ2-7,TRBV4-3,TRBD1,CASSQESSDRAPYEQYF,TGCGCCAGCAGCCAAGAAAGTTCGGACAGGGCGCCCTACGAGCAGTACTTC
TRBJ2-5,TRBV9,-,CASSNGGSSQETQYF,TGTGCCAGCAGCAACGGGGGTAGCTCCCAAGAGACCCAGTACTTC
TRBJ1-6,TRBV5-5,TRBD1,CASSLETGVSPLHF,TGTGCCAGCAGCTTGGAGACAGGGGTTTCACCCCTCCACTTT
TRBJ2-1,TRBV9,-,CASSGGPNNEQFF,TGTGCCAGCAGCGGGGGGCCTAACAATGAGCAGTTCTTC
TRBJ2-5,TRBV19,-,CASSIVGQQETQYF,TGTGCCAGTAGTATAGTTGGCCAGCAAGAGACCCAGTACTTC
TRBJ2-3,TRBV7-9,-,CASSRGQLGSVFWTDTQYF,TGTGCCAGCAGCCGCGGGCAGCTCGGTAGCGTTTTCTGGACAGATACGCAGTATTTT
TRBJ2-7,TRBV5-8,TRBD2,CASSLGLAGASPLEQYF,TGTGCCAGCAGCTTGGGCCTAGCGGGAGCATCCCCACTCGAGCAGTACTTC
TRBJ1-4,TRBV2,TRBD1,CASSSNRGTNEKLFF,TGTGCCAGCAGTTCGAACAGGGGTACTAATGAAAAACTGTTTTTT
TRBJ2-1,TRBV7-9,-,CASSLFPHKTYNEQFF,TGTGCCAGCAGCTTGTTCCCCCACAAAACCTACAATGAGCAGTTCTTC
TRBJ2-1,TRBV24-1,-,CATSDLEGIVGEQFF,TGTGCCACCAGTGATTTAGAGGGAATCGTCGGTGAGCAGTTCTTC
TRBJ2-1,TRBV5-1,TRBD1,CATSGDRHYNEQFF,TGCGCCACCTCGGGGGACAGGCACTACAATGAGCAGTTCTTC
TRBJ2-4,TRBV4-1,-,CASSQQPEAPTVAKNIQYF,TGCGCCAGCAGCCAACAACCAGAGGCTCCGACAGTAGCCAAAAACATTCAGTACTTC
TRBJ1-2,TRBV24-1,-,CATSDITGAEGYTF,TGTGCCACCAGTGATATAACAGGAGCTGAAGGCTACACCTTC